This T cell receptor (beta chain) originates from a study of CD8 T cells in ankylosing spondylitis. This clonotype occurred many times. The antigen remains undetermined. The V end lost 3 bases, the J end lost 8 bases, and 12 bases lay between the germline ends. This CDR3 is 13 amino acids long. Study-wide findings and caveats: A subset of motif variants has previously been described in the synovial fluid and blood of reactive arthritis. From matched ankylosing spondylitis synovial fluid, disease-linked clones were reportedly recovered at significantly enriched levels.

Construction of TCR beta libraries was performed using quantitative 5'-RACE with molecular barcodes. TCRdb re-analysed the 5' RACE reads in MiXCR, keeping a single row per CDR3 protein. This table has a few hundred thousand distinct CDR3 sequences, 15% to 20% appearing once. The rearrangement links TRBV12-3 or TRBV12-4 to TRBJ2-3, with D perhaps being TRBD1 or TRBD2 (5 bases each). The receptor was isolated from a male donor with ankylosing spondylitis or in good health (not recorded which). The specimen was blood, either unsorted or a sorted T cell fraction (not recorded which). The CDR3 loop is CASSLGVPITQYF. The CDR3 region has the DNA TGTGCCAGCAGTTTGGGGGTCCCGATTACGCAGTATTTT.